This T cell receptor (beta chain) was recorded in a study of blood T cell repertoires in COVID-19. Background on the study: Some COVID-19 samples were acute and others convalescent; all came from the United States, Italy and Spain. From T cells, B-cell-depleted T cells, or PBMCs came the material, which was cDNA or gDNA.

Per the original data handling: The authors estimated nucleated cell counts from reference gene primer amplification. The assay was immunoSEQ multiplex PCR, and TCRdb's table has in-frame clones only and misses some. That table furnishes V, J and clone size, whereas the DNA furnished D and trimming. The data show 200,000 to 250,000 clones, with around 88% seen just once and around 1.5% held by the top ten. The germline CDR1 and CDR2 sequences are LGHNA and YNFKEQ. The V end was cut by 2 bases, the J end by 0 bases, with 11 bases between. This CDR3 has 15 amino acids. The specimen was peripheral blood. The receptor comes from a man younger than 35 with active or convalescent COVID-19. V gene TRBV4-2 combines with J gene TRBJ2-7; TRBD1 might be the D (5 bases). The CDR3 sequence: CASSQTRVGSYEQYF. The CDR3 bases are TGTGCCAGCAGCCAAACCAGGGTAGGCTCCTACGAGCAGTACTTC.